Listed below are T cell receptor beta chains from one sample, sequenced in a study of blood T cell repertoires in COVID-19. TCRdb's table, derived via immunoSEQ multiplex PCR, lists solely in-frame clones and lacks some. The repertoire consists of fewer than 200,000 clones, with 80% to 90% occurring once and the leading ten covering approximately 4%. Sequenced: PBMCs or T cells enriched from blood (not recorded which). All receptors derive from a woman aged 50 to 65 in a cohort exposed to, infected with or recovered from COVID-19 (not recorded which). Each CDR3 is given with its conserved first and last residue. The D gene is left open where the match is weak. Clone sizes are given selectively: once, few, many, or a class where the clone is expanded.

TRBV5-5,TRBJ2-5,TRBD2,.,CASSTPDGRRETQYF,TGTGCCAGCAGCACCCCCGACGGGAGGCGTGAGACCCAGTACTTC
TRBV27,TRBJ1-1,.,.,CASSSDRNTEAFF,TGTGCCAGCAGTTCCGACAGGAACACTGAAGCTTTCTTT
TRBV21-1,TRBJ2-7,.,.,CASRRQGGPNEQYF,TGTGCCAGCAGAAGACAAGGGGGCCCGAACGAGCAGTACTTC
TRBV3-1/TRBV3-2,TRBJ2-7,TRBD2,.,CASSPAGDTTEEQYF,TGTGCCAGCAGCCCGGCGGGAGATACAACTGAGGAGCAGTACTTC
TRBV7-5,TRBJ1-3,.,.,CARSLSEGQPARGNTIYF,TGTGCCAGAAGCTTATCTGAGGGACAGCCGGCAAGGGGAAACACCATATATTTT
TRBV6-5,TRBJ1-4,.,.,CASSYGRTATNEKLFF,TGTGCCAGCAGTTATGGCCGGACAGCAACTAATGAAAAACTGTTTTTT
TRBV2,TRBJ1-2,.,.,CASSDGRSNYGYTF,TGTGCCAGCAGTGATGGCCGCTCTAACTATGGCTACACCTTC
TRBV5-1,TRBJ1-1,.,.,CASSYVQGSDTEAFF,TGCGCCAGCAGCTATGTACAGGGCTCGGACACTGAAGCTTTCTTT
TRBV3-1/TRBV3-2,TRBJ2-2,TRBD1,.,CASSPGQGRAGELFF,TGTGCCAGCAGCCCGGGACAGGGTAGGGCCGGGGAGCTGTTTTTT
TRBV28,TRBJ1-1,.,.,CASSLIQGNSEAFF,TGTGCCAGCAGTTTAATACAGGGTAATTCTGAAGCTTTCTTT
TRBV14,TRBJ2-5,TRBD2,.,CASSPGGLAGSRETQYF,TGTGCCAGCAGCCCAGGGGGACTAGCGGGGTCGAGGGAGACCCAGTACTTC
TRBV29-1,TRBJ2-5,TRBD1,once,CSVDTTGAETQYF,TGCAGCGTGGATACGACAGGGGCAGAGACCCAGTACTTC
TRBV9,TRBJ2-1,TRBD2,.,CASSPGTSSYNEQFF,TGTGCCAGCAGCCCGGGGACTAGCTCCTACAATGAGCAGTTCTTC
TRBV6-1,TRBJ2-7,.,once,CASSDIAGPREQYF,TGTGCCAGCAGTGATATCGCAGGCCCCAGAGAGCAGTACTTC
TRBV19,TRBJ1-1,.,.,CASSIERGNTEAFF,TGTGCCAGTAGTATAGAACGGGGGAACACTGAAGCTTTCTTT
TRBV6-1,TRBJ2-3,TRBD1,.,CASSVDRDRVTDTQYF,TGTGCCAGCAGTGTAGACCGGGACAGGGTCACAGATACGCAGTATTTT
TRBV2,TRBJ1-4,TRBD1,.,CASSRTGVNEKLFF,TGTGCCAGCAGTCGGACAGGCGTGAATGAAAAACTGTTTTTT
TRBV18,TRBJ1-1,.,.,CASSTAGSTEAFF,TGTGCCAGCTCAACGGCAGGGTCTACTGAAGCTTTCTTT
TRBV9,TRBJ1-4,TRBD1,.,CASSATGGAPEKLFF,TGTGCCAGCAGCGCGACAGGGGGCGCCCCTGAAAAACTGTTTTTT
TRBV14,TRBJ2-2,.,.,CASSPTGTGELFF,TGTGCCAGCAGTCCGACAGGCACCGGGGAGCTGTTTTTT
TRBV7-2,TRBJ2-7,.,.,CASSFGGSLVYEQYF,TGTGCCAGCAGCTTCGGGGGTAGTCTTGTCTACGAGCAGTACTTC
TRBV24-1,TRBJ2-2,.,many,CATSDPGGGGTGELFF,TGTGCCACCAGTGATCCTGGAGGGGGGGGCACCGGGGAGCTGTTTTTT
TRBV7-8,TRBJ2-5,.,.,CASSRGLRETQYF,TGTGCCAGCAGCCGGGGACTCCGGGAGACCCAGTACTTC
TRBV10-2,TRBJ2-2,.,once,CASIGQANTGELFF,TGCGCCAGCATTGGGCAGGCGAACACCGGGGAGCTGTTTTTT
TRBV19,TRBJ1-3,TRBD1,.,CASSSGTGYGNTIYF,TGTGCCAGTAGTTCCGGGACAGGGTATGGAAACACCATATATTTT
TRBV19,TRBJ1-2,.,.,CAGSTGSWNGYTF,TGTGCCGGTAGTACAGGGTCGTGGAATGGCTACACCTTC
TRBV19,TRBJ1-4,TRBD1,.,CASRRMTGPTTNEKLFF,TGTGCCAGTAGACGGATGACAGGGCCTACAACTAATGAAAAACTGTTTTTT
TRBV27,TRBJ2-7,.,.,CASSNRPSYEQYF,TGTGCCAGCAGTAACAGGCCTAGCTACGAGCAGTACTTC
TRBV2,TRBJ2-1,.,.,CASSFYNEQFF,TGTGCCAGCAGCTTTTACAATGAGCAGTTCTTC
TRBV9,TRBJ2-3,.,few,CASSANLWADTQYF,TGTGCCAGCAGCGCTAATCTGTGGGCGGATACGCAGTATTTT
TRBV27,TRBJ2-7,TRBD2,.,CASSPLAGDPYEQYF,TGTGCCAGCAGTCCCTTAGCGGGAGACCCGTACGAGCAGTACTTC
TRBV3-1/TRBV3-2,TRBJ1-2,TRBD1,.,CASSQDRDSNYGYTF,TGTGCCAGCAGCCAGGACCGGGACAGTAACTATGGCTACACCTTC
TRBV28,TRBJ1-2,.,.,CASGPQYGYTF,TGTGCCAGCGGCCCGCAATATGGCTACACCTTC
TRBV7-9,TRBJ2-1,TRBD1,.,CASSLARQGATFF,TGTGCCAGCAGCTTAGCCCGACAGGGGGCGACGTTCTTC
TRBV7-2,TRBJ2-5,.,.,CASSLGAGEIGRETQYF,TGTGCCAGCAGCTTAGGGGCTGGGGAGATCGGTCGAGAGACCCAGTACTTC
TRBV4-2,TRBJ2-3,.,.,CASSQGLTIDWTDTQYF,TGTGCCAGCAGCCAAGGACTTACAATCGACTGGACAGATACGCAGTATTTT
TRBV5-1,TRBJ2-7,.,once,CASNPGSNYEQYF,TGCGCCAGCAACCCAGGCTCGAACTACGAGCAGTACTTC
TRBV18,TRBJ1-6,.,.,CASSTRDYNSPLHF,TGTGCCAGCTCAACCAGGGACTATAATTCACCCCTCCACTTT
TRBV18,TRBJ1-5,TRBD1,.,CASSPPSGTGVNQPQHF,TGTGCCAGCTCACCACCGTCCGGGACAGGGGTCAATCAGCCCCAGCATTTT
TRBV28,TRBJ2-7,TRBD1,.,CASTTGGHVTYEQYF,TGTGCCAGTACTACAGGGGGCCATGTAACCTACGAGCAGTACTTC
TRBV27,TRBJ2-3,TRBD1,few,CASSLTAGGGTDTQYF,TGTGCCAGCAGTTTAACAGCAGGGGGAGGCACAGATACGCAGTATTTT
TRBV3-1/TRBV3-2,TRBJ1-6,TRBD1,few,CASSPGTGYSPLHF,TGTGCCAGCAGCCCCGGGACAGGGTATTCACCCCTCCACTTT
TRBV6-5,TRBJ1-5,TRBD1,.,CAVQGDNQPQHF,TGTGCCGTCCAGGGGGACAATCAGCCCCAGCATTTT
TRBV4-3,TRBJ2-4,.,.,CASSQDSSRNIQYF,TGCGCCAGCAGCCAAGATAGTAGTAGAAACATTCAGTACTTC
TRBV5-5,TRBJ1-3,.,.,CASSPGTGNTIYF,TGTGCCAGCAGCCCGGGAACTGGAAACACCATATATTTT
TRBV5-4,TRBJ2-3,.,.,CASSLTATDTQYF,TGTGCCAGCAGCTTGACAGCCACAGATACGCAGTATTTT
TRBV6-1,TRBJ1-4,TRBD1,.,CASSEARAGQEASNEKLFF,TGTGCCAGCAGTGAAGCGCGGGCCGGACAGGAGGCAAGTAATGAAAAACTGTTTTTT
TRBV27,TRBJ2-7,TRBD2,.,CASRPGTSGGNEQYF,TGTGCCAGCAGGCCAGGGACTAGCGGGGGAAACGAGCAGTACTTC
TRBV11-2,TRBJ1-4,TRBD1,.,CASSLGGQGAFEKLFF,TGTGCCAGCAGCTTAGGCGGACAGGGGGCTTTTGAAAAACTGTTTTTT
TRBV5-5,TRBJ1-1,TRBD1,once,CASSPGTGFTEAFF,TGTGCCAGCAGCCCCGGGACAGGGTTCACTGAAGCTTTCTTT
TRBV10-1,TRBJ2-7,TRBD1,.,CASRRGTGDYEQYF,TGCGCCAGCAGGAGAGGGACAGGGGACTACGAGCAGTACTTC
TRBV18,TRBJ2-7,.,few,CASSPSVTTYEQYF,TGTGCCAGCTCACCTTCGGTCACCACCTACGAGCAGTACTTC
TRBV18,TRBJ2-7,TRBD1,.,CASSPSGTGEYEQYF,TGTGCCAGCTCACCATCCGGGACAGGTGAATACGAGCAGTACTTC
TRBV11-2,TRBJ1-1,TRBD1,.,CASSSRGGAMNTEAFF,TGTGCCAGCAGCTCCAGAGGGGGCGCGATGAACACTGAAGCTTTCTTT
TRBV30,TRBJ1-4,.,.,CAWGRDGEKLFF,TGTGCCTGGGGCAGGGATGGTGAAAAACTGTTTTTT
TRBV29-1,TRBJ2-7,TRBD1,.,CSVTGTGSYEQYF,TGCAGCGTTACCGGGACAGGATCCTACGAGCAGTACTTC
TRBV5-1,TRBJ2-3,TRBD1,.,CASSPSGQGGDTQYF,TGCGCCAGCAGCCCCTCCGGACAGGGAGGAGATACGCAGTATTTT